The T cell receptor beta chain described here comes from a study of blood T cell repertoires in COVID-19. Study at large: The samples span acute and convalescent COVID-19 from the United States, Italy and Spain. Sources were T cells, B-cell-depleted T cells, or PBMCs; the material itself was cDNA or gDNA.

Authors' processing steps: How many nucleated cells were present was estimated from reference gene primer amplification. The table came from immunoSEQ multiplex PCR; TCRdb's copy has only in-frame clones and leaves some out. The DNA gave D and trimming, while V, J and clone size come from that table. The sample has 70,000 to 90,000 clones, over 75% seen once; the top ten hold about 3.8%. Germline V gives CDR1 LNHDA, CDR2 SQIVND (reference sequence). The junction had 10 bases not matched to a gene; V was cut back by 6 bases and J by 9 bases. This CDR3 contains 14 residues. The chain recombines TRBV19 with TRBJ2-1; 8 bases map to TRBD1. The sequence was obtained from a man aged 55 to 70 with acute or convalescent COVID-19. The sample was peripheral blood. The CDR3 reads CASRRGAGGGEQFF. The CDR3 nucleotides are TGTGCCAGTAGAAGGGGGGCAGGGGGCGGTGAGCAGTTCTTC.